This is a list of T cell receptor beta chains from one sample in a study of Graves' ophthalmopathy and Graves' hyperthyroidism. TCRdb reanalysed the multiplex PCR reads using MiXCR and keeps one entry per CDR3 protein. The sample carries roughly 1.1 million distinct CDR3 sequences, 35% to 45% recorded once. Sequencing was performed on peripheral blood or thyroid tissue (not recorded which). The receptors shown here come from an adult man with Graves' hyperthyroidism. Both conserved end residues are part of each CDR3. A D gene is named only where the DNA matches it firmly.

d_call	v_call	j_call	cdr3_aa
.	TRBV14	TRBJ1-2	CASSQDSLNSNGYTF
.	TRBV5-1	TRBJ1-2	CAIGTDGYTF
TRBD2	TRBV5-1	TRBJ2-3	CASSPHRGGFTDTQYF
TRBD1	TRBV19	TRBJ2-7	CASSRPGQGYFEQYF
.	TRBV15	TRBJ1-1	CATFYEGVDTEAFF
.	TRBV20-1	TRBJ1-5	CSATTELSNQPQHF
.	TRBV29-1	TRBJ1-6	CSVGGGGSPLHF
.	TRBV4-3	TRBJ1-6	CTSSPRAADSPLHF
.	TRBV7-2	TRBJ1-5	CASSDGPDQPQHF
.	TRBV9	TRBJ1-2	CASSARGENYGYTF
.	TRBV7-3	TRBJ2-2	CASSLLGESTGELFF
.	TRBV7-9	TRBJ2-2	CASRPTGSGATGELFF
TRBD1	TRBV6-4	TRBJ1-3	CASSCPFPGQRSSGNTIYF
TRBD1	TRBV5-1	TRBJ1-1	CASSHDRGWNTEAFF
.	TRBV12-3/TRBV12-4	TRBJ2-5	CASTTEGKETQYF